The table lists the clone carrying this TCR beta chain with many counts. Per the germline V gene, CDR1 is MNHEY and CDR2 is SMNVEV (reference sequence). V was trimmed by 1 base and J by 4 bases, leaving 10 bases between them. This CDR3 spans 15 amino acids. These data come from a study of read filtering for tumor transcriptome and immune sequencing. The library was built from 400 ng RNA with molecular barcoded adaptors for alpha/delta and beta/gamma chains. Via MiXCR, TCRdb re-called the reads, giving one row per CDR3 protein. The sample consists of tens of thousands of distinct CDR3 sequences, roughly an eighth of them appearing once.

The rearrangement joins TRBV27 to TRBJ1-4; no definite D call. The specimen was a population of CD138-negative cells sorted from bone marrow. The receptor comes from a donor at least 40 years old with multiple myeloma. DNA for the CDR3: TGTGCCAGCAGTTTATTGGGTGGCGATAATGAAAAACTGTTTTTT. The encoded protein is CASSLLGGDNEKLFF. Looking up the rest from reference TRBV27 and TRBJ1-4 gives the full variable domain: EAQVTQNPRYLITVTGKKLTVTCSQNMNHEYMSWYRQDPGLGLRQIYYSMNVEVTDKGDVPEGYKVSRKEKRNFPLILESPSPNQTSLYFCASSLLGGDNEKLFFGSGTQLSVL.